This entry lists 27 T cell receptor beta chains sequenced from one sample in a study of blood T cell repertoires in COVID-19. Sequencing was performed with immunoSEQ multiplex PCR; in TCRdb, only in-frame clones are kept and a portion is missing. The profile shows some 250,000 clones, around 83% of them singletons. The sample taken for sequencing was peripheral blood. These receptors were taken from a woman younger than 30 with acute or convalescent COVID-19.

Here the CDR3 DNA reads TGTGCCTGGAGTGGGGGGCAGGGTCAGCCCCAGCATTTT. This encodes CAWSGGQGQPQHF. The V and J genes are TRBV30 and TRBJ1-5; a possible D gene is TRBD1 (6 bases). V lost 1 base to trimming and J lost 6 bases, with 10 bases between them. The CDR3 runs 13 residues. Per germline, CDR1 GTSNPN and CDR2 SVGIG (reference sequence).

The chain carries TRBV27 and TRBJ1-5, with D possibly matching TRBD1 (5 bases). The germline V gene has CDR1 MNHEY and CDR2 SMNVEV (reference sequence). The CDR3 totals 16 residues. V was shortened by 8 bases and J by 2 bases, with 19 bases between the two germline ends. CDR3 sequence: CASRLRAAVGNQPQHF. For the CDR3, the DNA is TGTGCCAGCCGACTCAGGGCCGCTGTCGGCAATCAGCCCCAGCATTTT.

The gene calls are TRBV9 and TRBJ1-5; 9 nucleotides align to TRBD1. CDR3 length equals 14 residues. V lost 4 bases and J lost 7; bases outside the gene matches: 6. Germline V gene data show CDR1 as SGDLS and CDR2 as YYNGEE. CDR3 bases: TGTGCCAGCAGCTCGGGACAGGGCGGCCAGCCCCAGCATTTT. Amino acids: CASSSGQGGQPQHF. The whole variable domain, remainder taken from reference TRBV9 and TRBJ1-5, is DSGVTQTPKHLITATGQRVTLRCSPRSGDLSVYWYQQSLDQGLQFLIQYYNGEERAKGNILERFSAQQFPDLHSELNLSSLELGDSALYFCASSSGQGGQPQHFGDGTRLSIL.

The chain couples TRBV10-2 to TRBJ1-1; maybe TRBD1 (5 bases). This CDR3 spans 19 amino acids. V lost 8 bases and J 0 bases, leaving 28 bases between the germline ends. Germline V gene sequence: CDR1 WSHSY, CDR2 SAAADI. The CDR3 coding sequence is TGCGCCAGCCGAAGGGGAAGCCCGTCAGAAACAAGAATGAACACTGAAGCTTTCTTT. Residues: CASRRGSPSETRMNTEAFF.

There are many counts of this clone. This chain links TRBV10-3 with TRBJ2-2; a possible D gene is TRBD2 (6 bases). V dropped 8 bases and J dropped 3 bases, with 13 bases sitting between them. CDR1 ENHRY and CDR2 SYGVKD come from the germline V gene. CDR3 length: 14 amino acids. As DNA, the CDR3 is TGTGCCATCGCGGACGGAGGGGACACCGGGGAGCTGTTTTTT. This gives the protein CAIADGGDTGELFF.

This chain connects TRBV19 to TRBJ2-7; 7 bases line up with TRBD1. After removal of 4 bases from V and 1 base from J, the junction contained 7 bases not matched to a gene. CDR1 and CDR2 (germline): LNHDA, SQIVND (reference sequence). The length of the CDR3 is 15 residues. This chain's CDR3 is CASSNPGTASYEQYF. The CDR3 coding sequence is TGTGCCAGTAGTAACCCCGGGACAGCATCCTACGAGCAGTACTTC.

V usage is TRBV10-3 and J usage is TRBJ2-2, with 9 bases matching TRBD2. Per the germline V gene, CDR1 is ENHRY and CDR2 is SYGVKD. CDR3 length: 17 amino acids. The V and J ends lost 4 bases and 7 bases, in that order; junction bases with no gene match: 13. The CDR3 DNA follows: TGTGCCATCAGTGTTGGCGGGAGGGCCGCGGGGGACGGGGAGCTGTTTTTT. Its protein product is CAISVGGRAAGDGELFF.

The chain is built from TRBV18 and TRBJ1-1; TRBD1 matches 10 bases. With 3 bases clipped from V and 2 bases from J, the junction kept 6 bases outside the gene matches. The germline V gene has CDR1 KGHSH and CDR2 LQKENI. This CDR3 region has 16 residues. CDR3 DNA sequence: TGTGCCAGCTCACCCACGACAGGGGGCGTAAACACTGAAGCTTTCTTT. This codes for CASSPTTGGVNTEAFF. Using reference TRBV18 and TRBJ1-1 for the parts outside the CDR3, the full variable domain is NAGVMQNPRHLVRRRGQEARLRCSPMKGHSHVYWYRQLPEEGLKFMVYLQKENIIDESGMPKERFSAEFPKEGPSILRIQQVVRGDSAAYFCASSPTTGGVNTEAFFGQGTRLTVV.

This rearrangement joins TRBV3-1 (or the pseudogene TRBV3-2) to TRBJ1-2; 11 bases are shared with TRBD1. The CDR3 covers 16 residues. The junction had 8 bases not matched to a gene; V was cut back by 4 bases and J by 4 bases. Germline-derived CDR1 and CDR2 are LGHDT and YNNKEL (reference sequence). CDR3 in amino acids: CASSPGQGVGGYGYTF. Written as DNA, the CDR3 is TGTGCCAGCAGCCCGGGACAGGGGGTAGGTGGCTATGGCTACACCTTC.

The chain carries TRBV5-8 and TRBJ1-2; no reliable D call. Trimming cost V 2 bases and J 7 bases, with 12 bases left between them. Per germline, CDR1 SGHTS and CDR2 YDEGEE. This CDR3 has 13 amino acids. CDR3 sequence (DNA): TGTGCCAGCAGCTTCGGCCGGGTGTCTGGCTACACCTTC. Protein sequence: CASSFGRVSGYTF.

This clone has a single count. The genes are TRBV7-2 and TRBJ1-6, with a tentative D call TRBD1 (6 bases). CDR1 is SGHTA, CDR2 FQGNSA, per germline. The CDR3 is made up of 16 amino acids. Trimming stripped 5 bases from V and 0 bases from J, with 11 bases between. The DNA of the CDR3 is TGTGCCAGCAGCGCCGGACAGAGCTCCTATAATTCACCCCTCCACTTT. Its protein is CASSAGQSSYNSPLHF.

The V and J genes are TRBV7-6 and TRBJ2-4, with TRBD2 matching over 9 bases. V trimming: 3 bases; J trimming: 6 bases; junction bases outside the gene matches: 9. CDR1 is SGHVS, CDR2 FNYEAQ, per germline. The CDR3 consists of 16 residues. In nucleotides, the CDR3 is TGTGCCAGCAGCTTGGAGAGCGGGAGGAGAGGAAACATTCAGTACTTC. Translation: CASSLESGRRGNIQYF.

This sequence joins TRBV9 and TRBJ2-2; maybe TRBD1 (5 bases). This CDR3 spans 13 amino acids. Germline CDR1 and CDR2: SGDLS and YYNGEE. V was shortened by 4 bases and J by 5 bases, with 9 bases between the two germline ends. The DNA of the CDR3 is TGTGCCAGCAGCTTCAGGGTGACCGGGGAGCTGTTTTTT. Its translation is CASSFRVTGELFF.

The V call is TRBV6-6, the J call TRBJ2-7, with a tentative D call TRBD1 (5 bases). The germline CDR1 and CDR2 sequences are MNHNY and SVGAGI (reference sequence). The CDR3 has 14 amino acids. V lost 0 bases to trimming and J lost 2 bases, with 8 bases between them. The CDR3 here is CASSYSYRPYEQYF. The CDR3 DNA sequence: TGTGCCAGCAGTTACTCGTACAGGCCCTACGAGCAGTACTTC.

The rearrangement uses TRBV19 and TRBJ2-2; possible D gene TRBD1, 5 bases. CDR1 LNHDA and CDR2 SQIVND come from the germline V gene (reference sequence). Trimming shortened V by 7 bases and J by 0 bases, and 9 bases separated the two germline ends. This CDR3 spans 14 amino acids. CDR3 nucleotide sequence: TGTGCCAGTAACCCCAGGGCGAACACCGGGGAGCTGTTTTTT. Translated: CASNPRANTGELFF.

V and J are TRBV30 and TRBJ2-4, with D possibly matching TRBD1 (5 bases). From germline, CDR1 is GTSNPN and CDR2 SVGIG (reference sequence). V was cut by 8 bases and J by 0 bases, with 14 bases left in between. This CDR3 is built from 14 residues. CDR3 residues: CAATGFLAKNIQYF. The CDR3 coding sequence is TGTGCCGCTACAGGATTCCTAGCCAAAAACATTCAGTACTTC.

The V call is TRBV27, the J call TRBJ2-4; unclear D gene. The CDR3 extends over 15 amino acids. Germline assignment: CDR1 MNHEY and CDR2 SMNVEV (reference sequence). The germline V and J ends were trimmed by 3 bases and 0 bases, with 9 bases remaining between them. CDR3 in DNA: TGTGCCAGCAGTTTGCAGGCCCAAGCCAAAAACATTCAGTACTTC. This sequence encodes CASSLQAQAKNIQYF.

This clone was detected only once. V is TRBV20-1 and J is TRBJ1-2, with 9 bases aligning to TRBD1. J was trimmed by 8 bases and V by 3 bases; bases with no gene match: 16. The CDR3 is made up of 16 amino acids. In germline, CDR1 is DFQATT, CDR2 SNEGSKA (reference sequence). The CDR3 region is CSASDITTGGLQGYTF. For the CDR3, the DNA is TGCAGTGCTAGTGACATCACTACAGGGGGCTTGCAAGGCTACACCTTC.

This clone has at least ten counts. The chain couples TRBV29-1 to TRBJ2-1; possibly TRBD1 for D (6 bases). The CDR3 runs 14 residues. V was pared by 4 bases and J by 4 bases, with 14 bases between. Germline CDR1 reads SQVTM; CDR2 reads ANQGSEA. CDR3: CSVVVSGVYNEQFF. CDR3 DNA: TGCAGCGTTGTCGTCTCAGGGGTTTACAATGAGCAGTTCTTC.

J is TRBJ2-1 and V is TRBV28; 14 positions match TRBD2. Germline values: CDR1 MDHEN, CDR2 SYDVKM. CDR3 length: 13 amino acids. J lost 13 bases, V lost 6 bases, and 5 bases had no gene match. CDR3 nucleotide sequence: TGTGCCAGCAGAGTGGGACTAGCGGGAGATCAGTTCTTC. Encoded protein: CASRVGLAGDQFF.

This clone was recorded a few times. In DNA, the CDR3 is TGTGCCAGCAGCTTAGACTCGTACACCGGGGAGCTGTTTTTT. Encoded protein: CASSLDSYTGELFF. The chain employs TRBV7-8 and TRBJ2-2, with no clear D. Germline CDR1 SGHVS, CDR2 FQNEAQ. The CDR3 length is 14 residues. V lost 1 base, J lost 3 bases, and 6 bases lay in between.

The chain recombines TRBV30 with TRBJ2-2; D possibly corresponds to TRBD1 (6 bases). V was cut by 1 base and J by 7 bases, with 16 bases left in between. The CDR3 sequence is 15 residues long. Per germline, CDR1 GTSNPN and CDR2 SVGIG (reference sequence). DNA of the CDR3: TGTGCCTGGAGTGACGGACAGTGGGAGAACGGGGAGCTGTTTTTT. Amino acids: CAWSDGQWENGELFF.

The chain uses TRBV19 and TRBJ2-2; 7 bases map to TRBD1. CDR1 and CDR2 from the germline V gene are LNHDA and SQIVND (reference sequence). V gave up 7 bases and J gave up 5 bases; unmatched junction bases: 4. The CDR3 extends over 13 amino acids. The CDR3, as DNA: TGTGCCAGTAACACCAGGGGGACCGGGGAGCTGTTTTTT. This codes for CASNTRGTGELFF.

DNA of the CDR3: TGTGCCTGGAGTGAGGGACAGGGGGCGTCCCTTAGGGAAAAACTGTTTTTT. It translates to CAWSEGQGASLREKLFF. The J gene is TRBJ1-4, the V gene TRBV30, with TRBD1 matching 12 bases. The CDR3 is made up of 17 amino acids. CDR1 is GTSNPN, CDR2 SVGIG, per germline (reference sequence). With V trimmed by 1 base and J by 8 bases, 11 bases remained unmatched. Variable domain in full (rest from reference TRBV30 and TRBJ1-4): SQTIHQWPATLVQPVGSPLSLECTVEGTSNPNLYWYRQAAGRGLQLLFYSVGIGQISSEVPQNLSASRPQDRQFILSSKKLLLSDSGFYLCAWSEGQGASLREKLFFGSGTQLSVL.

The chain uses TRBV6-2 or TRBV6-3 and TRBJ2-7; D call uncertain. Trimming took 6 bases from V and 6 from J, leaving 9 bases between them. CDR1 and CDR2 from the germline V gene are MNHEY and SVGEGT. The length of the CDR3 is 11 residues. CDR3 in amino acids: CASSPLFEQYF. The CDR3 DNA sequence: TGTGCCAGCAGCCCTCTCTTCGAGCAGTACTTC.

CDR3 amino acids: CASSLDSGWSSNQPQHF. CDR3 in DNA: TGTGCCAGCAGCTTAGATTCGGGTTGGAGTAGCAATCAGCCCCAGCATTTT. The V gene is TRBV7-8, the J gene TRBJ1-5; the D is unclear. This CDR3 contains 17 residues. With 1 base removed from V and 0 bases from J, the gap between germline ends came to 13 bases. Germline CDR1 and CDR2: SGHVS and FQNEAQ.

This chain uses TRBV7-2 with TRBJ2-2, with TRBD2 as a possible D gene (6 bases). This CDR3 is 15 amino acids long. CDR1 SGHTA and CDR2 FQGNSA come from the germline V gene. The V end lost 8 bases, the J end lost 2 bases, and 15 bases lay between the germline ends. The DNA for the CDR3 is TGTGCCAGCTTACAAGGCGGGGTAAACACCGGGGAGCTGTTTTTT. Protein: CASLQGGVNTGELFF.